Only a few counts were recorded for the clone carrying this T cell receptor beta chain. Every isolated RNA sample was fully reverse transcribed, so sequencing captured expressed TCRB transcripts. The data were produced by immunoSEQ multiplex PCR, yet TCRdb's version contains in-frame clones alone and is incomplete. There are 970,000 or so clones in the sample; 17% occur only once, and 0.02% to 0.025% lies in the top ten. The data stem from a study of beta chain features in type 1 diabetes. The CDR3 extends over 15 amino acids. Looked up from germline, CDR1 is SEHNR and CDR2 is FQNEAQ (reference sequence). The ends lost 5 bases at V and 6 bases at J; junction bases unmatched: 11.

The sequence was collected from a woman aged 18-29 years in good health. The specimen sequenced was naive CD4+ T cells from blood. This sequence joins TRBV7-9 and TRBJ2-7; 9 bases line up with TRBD2. The CDR3 loop reads CASSPTPGLAREQYF. The CDR3 region has the DNA TGTGCCAGCAGCCCGACCCCGGGACTAGCCCGCGAGCAGTACTTC.